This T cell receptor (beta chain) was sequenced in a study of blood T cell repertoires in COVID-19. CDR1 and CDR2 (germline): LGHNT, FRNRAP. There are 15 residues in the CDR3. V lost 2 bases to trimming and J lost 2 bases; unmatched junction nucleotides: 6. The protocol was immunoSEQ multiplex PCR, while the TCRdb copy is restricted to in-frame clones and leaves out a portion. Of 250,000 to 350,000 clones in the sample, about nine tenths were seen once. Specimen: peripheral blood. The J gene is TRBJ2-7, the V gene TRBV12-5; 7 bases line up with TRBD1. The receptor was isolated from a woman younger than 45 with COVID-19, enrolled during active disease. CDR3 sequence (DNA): TGTGCTAGTGGTTTGACATCTCAGGGGGCCTACGAGCAGTACTTC. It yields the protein CASGLTSQGAYEQYF. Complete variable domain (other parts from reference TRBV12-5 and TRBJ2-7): DARVTQTPRHKVTEMGQEVTMRCQPILGHNTVFWYRQTMMQGLELLAYFRNRAPLDDSGMPKDRFSAEMPDATLATLKIQPSEPRDSAVYFCASGLTSQGAYEQYFGPGTRLTVT.